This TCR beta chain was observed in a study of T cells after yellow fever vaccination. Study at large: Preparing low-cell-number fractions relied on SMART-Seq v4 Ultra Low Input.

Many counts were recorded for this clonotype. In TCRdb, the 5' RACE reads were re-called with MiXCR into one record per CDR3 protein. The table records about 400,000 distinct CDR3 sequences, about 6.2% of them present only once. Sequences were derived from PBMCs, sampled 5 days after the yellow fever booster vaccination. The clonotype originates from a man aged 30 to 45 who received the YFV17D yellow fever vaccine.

The CDR3 coding sequence is TGTGCCAGCAGCTTAGGGGGACTAGCGGGAGTACAATACTTC. Its protein product is CASSLGGLAGVQYF. The rearrangement links TRBV7-2 to TRBJ2-4; 14 positions agree with TRBD2. CDR3 size: 14 residues. Germline-derived CDR1 and CDR2 are SGHTA and FQGNSA. Trimming took 1 base from V and 16 from J; bases not matched to a gene: 6.